Given below is one T cell receptor beta chain in context. These data come from a study of blood T cell repertoires in COVID-19. Study summary: COVID-19 samples collected from the United States, Italy and Spain covered acute and convalescent phases.

CDR1 and CDR2 (germline): SGHRS, YFSETQ. CDR3 length: 14 amino acids. The junction had 5 bases not matched to a gene; V was cut back by 3 bases and J by 8 bases. Per the study methods: Amplification of reference gene primers provided the estimated nucleated cell counts. Repertoires were generated with immunoSEQ multiplex PCR, while TCRdb's copy carries only in-frame clones and drops some. V and J calls and clone size are copied from that table; D and trimming were computed from the DNA. This table has 80,000 to 95,000 clones, over 75% appearing once. The clonotype was recovered from an elderly man with active or convalescent COVID-19. The chain links TRBV5-1 to TRBJ1-4, with 9 bases that match TRBD1. Sequenced: peripheral blood. CDR3 nucleotides: TGCGCCAGCAGCTCGGACAGGGGTCGGGAAAAACTGTTTTTT. It specifies CASSSDRGREKLFF.